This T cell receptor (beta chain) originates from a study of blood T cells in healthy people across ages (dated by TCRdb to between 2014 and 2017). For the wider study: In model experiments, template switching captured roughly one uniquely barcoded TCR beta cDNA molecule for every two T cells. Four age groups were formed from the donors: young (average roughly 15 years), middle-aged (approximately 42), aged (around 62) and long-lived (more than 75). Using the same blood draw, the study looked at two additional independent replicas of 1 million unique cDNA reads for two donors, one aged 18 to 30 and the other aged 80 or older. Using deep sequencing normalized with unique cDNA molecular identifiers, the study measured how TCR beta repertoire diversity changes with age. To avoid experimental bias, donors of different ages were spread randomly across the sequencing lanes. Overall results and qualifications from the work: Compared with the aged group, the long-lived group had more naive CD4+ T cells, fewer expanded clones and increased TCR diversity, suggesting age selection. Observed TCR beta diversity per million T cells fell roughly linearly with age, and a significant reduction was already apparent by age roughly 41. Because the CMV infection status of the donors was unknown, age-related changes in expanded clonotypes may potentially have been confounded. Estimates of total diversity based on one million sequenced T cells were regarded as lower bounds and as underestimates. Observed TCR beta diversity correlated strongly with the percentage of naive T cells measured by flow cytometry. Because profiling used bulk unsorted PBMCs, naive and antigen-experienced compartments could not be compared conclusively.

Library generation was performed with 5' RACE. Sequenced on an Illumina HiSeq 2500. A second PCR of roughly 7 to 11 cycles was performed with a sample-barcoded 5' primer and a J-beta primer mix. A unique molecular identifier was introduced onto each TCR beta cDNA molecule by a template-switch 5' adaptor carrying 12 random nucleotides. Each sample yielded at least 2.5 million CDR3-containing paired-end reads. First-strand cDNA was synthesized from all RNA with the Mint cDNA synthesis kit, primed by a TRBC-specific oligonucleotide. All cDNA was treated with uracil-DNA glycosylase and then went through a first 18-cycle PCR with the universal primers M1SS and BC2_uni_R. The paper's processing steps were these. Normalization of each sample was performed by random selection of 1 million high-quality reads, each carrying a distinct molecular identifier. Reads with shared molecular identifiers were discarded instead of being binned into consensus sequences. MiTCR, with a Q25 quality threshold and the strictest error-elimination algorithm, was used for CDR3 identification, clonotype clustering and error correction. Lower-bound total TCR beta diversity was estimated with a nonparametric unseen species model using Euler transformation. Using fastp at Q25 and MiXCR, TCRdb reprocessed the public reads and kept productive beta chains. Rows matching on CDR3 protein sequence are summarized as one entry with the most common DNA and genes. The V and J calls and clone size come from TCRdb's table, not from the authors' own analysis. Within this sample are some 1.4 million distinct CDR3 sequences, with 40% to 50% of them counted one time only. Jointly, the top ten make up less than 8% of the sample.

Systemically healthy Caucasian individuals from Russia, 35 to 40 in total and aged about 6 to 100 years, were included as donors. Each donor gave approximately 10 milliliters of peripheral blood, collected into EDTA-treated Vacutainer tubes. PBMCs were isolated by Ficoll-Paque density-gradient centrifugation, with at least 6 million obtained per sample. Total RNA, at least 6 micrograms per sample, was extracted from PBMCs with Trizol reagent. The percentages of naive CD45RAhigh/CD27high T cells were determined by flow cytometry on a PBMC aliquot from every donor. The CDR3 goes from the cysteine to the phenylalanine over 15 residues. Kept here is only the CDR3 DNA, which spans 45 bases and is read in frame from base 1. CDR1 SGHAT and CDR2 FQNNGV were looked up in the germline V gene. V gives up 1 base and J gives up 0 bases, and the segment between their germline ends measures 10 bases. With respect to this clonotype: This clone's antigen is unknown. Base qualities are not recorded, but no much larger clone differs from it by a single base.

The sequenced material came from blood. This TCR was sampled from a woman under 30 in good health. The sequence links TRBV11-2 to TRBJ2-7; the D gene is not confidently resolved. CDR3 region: CASSLGPDVSYEQYF. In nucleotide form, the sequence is TGTGCCAGCAGCTTAGGGCCGGACGTCTCCTACGAGCAGTACTTC.